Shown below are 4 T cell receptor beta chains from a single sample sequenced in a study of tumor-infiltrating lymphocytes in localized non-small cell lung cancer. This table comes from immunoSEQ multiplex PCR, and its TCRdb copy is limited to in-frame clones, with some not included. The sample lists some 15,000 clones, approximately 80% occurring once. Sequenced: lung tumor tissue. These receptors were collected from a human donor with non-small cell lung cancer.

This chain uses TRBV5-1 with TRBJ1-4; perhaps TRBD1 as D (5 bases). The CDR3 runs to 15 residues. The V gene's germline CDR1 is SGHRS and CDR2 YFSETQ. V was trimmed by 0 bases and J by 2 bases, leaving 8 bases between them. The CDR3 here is CASSLAGTTNEKLFF. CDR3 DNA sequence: TGCGCCAGCAGCTTGGCTGGGACCACTAATGAAAAACTGTTTTTT.

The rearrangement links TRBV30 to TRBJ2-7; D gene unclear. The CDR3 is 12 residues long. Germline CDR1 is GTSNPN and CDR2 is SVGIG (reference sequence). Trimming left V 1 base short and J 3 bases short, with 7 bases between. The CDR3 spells CAWSGGVYEQYF. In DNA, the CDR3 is TGTGCCTGGAGTGGGGGTGTCTACGAGCAGTACTTC.

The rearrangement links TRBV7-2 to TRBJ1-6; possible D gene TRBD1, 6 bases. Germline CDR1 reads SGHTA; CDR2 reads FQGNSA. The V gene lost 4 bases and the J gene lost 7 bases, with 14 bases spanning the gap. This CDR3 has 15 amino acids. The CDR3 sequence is CASSSAGAGNSPLHF. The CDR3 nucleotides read TGTGCCAGCAGCTCCGCGGGGGCAGGCAATTCACCCCTCCACTTT.

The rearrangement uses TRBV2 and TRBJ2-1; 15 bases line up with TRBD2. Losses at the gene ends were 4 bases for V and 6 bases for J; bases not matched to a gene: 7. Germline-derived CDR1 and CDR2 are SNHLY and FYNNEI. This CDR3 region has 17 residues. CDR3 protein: CASSGTSGRARGNEQFF. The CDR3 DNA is TGTGCCAGCAGTGGGACTAGCGGGAGGGCCCGGGGCAATGAGCAGTTCTTC. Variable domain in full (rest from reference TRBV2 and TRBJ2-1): EPEVTQTPSHQVTQMGQEVILRCVPISNHLYFYWYRQILGQKVEFLVSFYNNEISEKSEIFDDQFSVERPDGSNFTLKIRSTKLEDSAMYFCASSGTSGRARGNEQFFGPGTRLTVL.